One TCR beta chain is described in this entry. The data were obtained in a study of blood T cell repertoires in COVID-19. Membership in each cohort depended on participant-reported clinical history. Cohort 3 recovery required two negative PCRs, clearance, or symptom resolution. The protocol was immunoSEQ multiplex PCR, while the TCRdb copy is restricted to in-frame clones and leaves out a portion. Of some 220,000 clones in the sample, roughly nine tenths were seen once. Sequences were obtained from PBMCs or T cells enriched from blood (not recorded which). The sequence was collected from a woman under 40 who had recovered from COVID-19.

The CDR3 protein is CASSVGQGNGGYGYTF. As DNA, the CDR3 is TGTGCCAGCAGCGTAGGGCAGGGGAATGGCGGCTATGGCTACACCTTC. J is TRBJ1-2 and V is TRBV9, with D maybe TRBD1 (6 bases). This CDR3 has 16 amino acids. Trimming left V 0 bases short and J 4 bases short, with 16 bases between. Germline V gene sequence: CDR1 SGDLS, CDR2 YYNGEE.